This is a list of T cell receptor beta chains from one sample in a study of blood T cells in healthy people across ages. MiXCR, applied by TCRdb to the 5' RACE reads, yields one record per CDR3 protein. The repertoire has around 1,700,000 distinct CDR3 sequences, 28% of them found once; the top ten carry 7.7%. The sequenced material came from blood. The receptors derive from a woman aged 30 to 39 in good health. Both conserved end residues are part of each CDR3. A D gene is named only where the DNA matches it firmly. Size is omitted from some rows. Given values are once, few, many or a class for expanded clones.

abundance	v_gene	j_gene	d_gene	len	CDR3aa	CDR3nt
.	TRBV28	TRBJ2-7	.	15	CASSSVGPLIYEQYF	TGTGCCAGCAGTTCGGTGGGACCCCTCATCTACGAGCAGTACTTC
.	TRBV5-5	TRBJ2-3	.	15	CASSLVPASTDTQYF	TGTGCCAGCAGCTTGGTTCCAGCTAGCACAGATACGCAGTATTTT
few	TRBV6-1	TRBJ1-2	.	15	CASSEWSGINYGYTF	TGTGCCAGCAGTGAATGGTCAGGGATTAACTATGGCTACACCTTC
many	TRBV10-3	TRBJ2-3	.	14	CATRPPTSTDTQYF	TGTGCCACCCGTCCCCCAACCAGCACAGATACGCAGTATTTT
.	TRBV6-6	TRBJ2-3	TRBD2	16	CASSWRTSGYTDTQYF	TGTGCCAGCAGTTGGCGGACTAGCGGGTACACAGATACGCAGTATTTT
few	TRBV5-6	TRBJ1-2	.	17	CASSLGGRGPVDYGYTF	TGTGCCAGCAGCTTGGGCGGCCGGGGCCCGGTGGACTATGGCTACACCTTC
few	TRBV12-5	TRBJ2-5	TRBD1	15	CASGLLTGGAETQYF	TGTGCTAGTGGTTTGTTGACAGGGGGCGCCGAGACCCAGTACTTC
.	TRBV3-1	TRBJ1-6	TRBD1	15	CASSQLTGRRSPLHF	TGTGCCAGCAGCCAACTGACAGGGAGGCGCTCACCCCTCCACTTT
.	TRBV6-4	TRBJ1-1	.	16	CASTADPQSMNTEAFF	TGTGCCAGCACTGCGGACCCCCAGAGCATGAACACTGAAGCTTTCTTT
few	TRBV11-2	TRBJ1-3	.	15	CASVGSADAGNTIYF	TGTGCCAGCGTCGGCAGCGCGGATGCTGGAAACACCATATATTTT
.	TRBV4-3	TRBJ2-3	.	15	CASSQRLSGTDTQYF	TGCGCCAGCAGCCAAAGACTAAGCGGCACAGATACGCAGTATTTT
.	TRBV25-1	TRBJ2-7	.	14	CVSSEYSGPSEQYF	TGTGTCAGCAGTGAATACTCAGGGCCATCCGAGCAGTACTTC
.	TRBV7-2	TRBJ2-5	TRBD2	15	CASSPGTSSQETQYF	TGTGCCAGCAGCCCGGGGACTAGCTCTCAAGAGACCCAGTACTTC
few	TRBV5-1	TRBJ2-1	.	15	CASSRPGVALDEQFF	TGCGCCAGCAGCCGTCCGGGGGTCGCATTGGATGAGCAGTTCTTC
few	TRBV5-5	TRBJ2-7	TRBD2	16	CASSLRAGASSYEQYF	TGTGCCAGCAGCTTAAGGGCGGGAGCTTCCTCCTACGAGCAGTACTTC
.	TRBV10-3	TRBJ2-5	.	14	CAISESGPNNEQYF	TGTGCCATCAGTGAGTCAGGACCCAACAATGAGCAGTACTTC
many	TRBV5-1	TRBJ2-5	.	12	CASSLLSGTQYF	TGCGCCAGCAGCCTACTGAGTGGGACCCAGTACTTC
.	TRBV7-9	TRBJ1-4	.	16	CASSFWDSATNEKLFF	TGTGCCAGCAGCTTCTGGGACTCCGCAACTAATGAAAAACTGTTTTTT
few	TRBV6-5	TRBJ2-7	.	14	CASTLQDGAYEQYF	TGTGCCAGCACCCTCCAGGACGGGGCCTACGAGCAGTACTTC
few	TRBV29-1	TRBJ2-2	TRBD2	15	CSVVLAAGGAGELFF	TGCAGCGTTGTCCTAGCGGCGGGAGGGGCCGGGGAGCTGTTTTTT
.	TRBV7-2	TRBJ1-4	.	15	CASSLNAQGGEKLFF	TGTGCCAGCAGCTTAAACGCCCAGGGTGGGGAAAAACTGTTTTTT
.	TRBV28	TRBJ2-3	.	16	CASSSTDIPPTDTQYF	TGTGCCAGCAGTTCAACGGACATCCCGCCCACAGATACGCAGTATTTT
.	TRBV12-3/TRBV12-4	TRBJ1-5	TRBD1	13	CASGQEGNQPQHF	TGTGCCAGCGGACAGGAGGGCAATCAGCCCCAGCATTTT
few	TRBV12-5	TRBJ2-1	TRBD2	14	CASGLSSGLNEQFF	TGTGCTAGTGGTTTGTCCTCGGGACTAAATGAGCAGTTCTTC
many	TRBV5-4	TRBJ1-2	TRBD1	14	CASSPRTGLYGYTF	TGTGCCAGCAGCCCCCGGACAGGCCTCTATGGCTACACCTTC
.	TRBV7-2	TRBJ2-7	TRBD1	15	CASSTGQVQVGEQYF	TGTGCCAGCAGCACGGGACAGGTCCAGGTTGGCGAGCAGTACTTC
.	TRBV4-3	TRBJ2-7	.	15	CANSQTSRSSYEQYF	TGCGCCAACAGCCAAACTAGCAGGAGCTCCTACGAGCAGTACTTC
few	TRBV18	TRBJ1-1	.	15	CASSSTGYIGTEAFF	TGTGCCAGCTCCTCGACAGGCTATATCGGCACTGAAGCTTTCTTT
few	TRBV20-1	TRBJ1-1	.	16	CSARDGGAVRNTEAFF	TGCAGTGCTAGAGACGGGGGAGCAGTGAGAAACACTGAAGCTTTCTTT
many	TRBV9	TRBJ1-5	.	13	CASSKYSNQPQHF	TGTGCCAGCAGCAAGTATAGCAATCAGCCCCAGCATTTT
many	TRBV12-3/TRBV12-4	TRBJ1-2	TRBD1	14	CASSLRDRGSGYTF	TGTGCCAGCAGTTTAAGAGACAGGGGCAGTGGCTACACCTTC
many	TRBV20-1	TRBJ2-1	.	13	CSAPASSYNEQFF	TGCAGTGCACCGGCTAGCTCCTACAATGAGCAGTTCTTC
many	TRBV20-1	TRBJ2-5	.	13	CSARFGHGETQYF	TGCAGTGCTAGATTTGGGCACGGGGAGACCCAGTACTTC
few	TRBV10-2	TRBJ2-7	.	15	CASTSSPGAAYEQYF	TGCGCCAGCACAAGCTCTCCGGGGGCTGCGTACGAGCAGTACTTC
many	TRBV7-2	TRBJ2-1	.	15	CASSFPGVPYNEQFF	TGTGCCAGCAGCTTTCCGGGGGTACCCTACAATGAGCAGTTCTTC
.	TRBV14	TRBJ2-1	.	14	CASSRLGVWNEQFF	TGTGCCAGCAGCCGACTCGGGGTCTGGAATGAGCAGTTCTTC
.	TRBV5-1	TRBJ1-1	.	15	CASSLISLGNTEAFF	TGCGCCAGCAGCTTGATCAGCCTCGGGAACACTGAAGCTTTCTTT
few	TRBV5-1	TRBJ1-1	TRBD1	16	CASSLVGQLGSFEAFF	TGCGCCAGCAGCTTAGTGGGACAGCTTGGGTCCTTTGAAGCTTTCTTT
.	TRBV5-1	TRBJ1-1	.	16	CASSLGRGAMNTEAFF	TGCGCCAGCAGCTTGGGGAGGGGGGCAATGAACACTGAAGCTTTCTTT
.	TRBV10-3	TRBJ2-1	TRBD2	17	CAISYRPTSGRDNEQFF	TGTGCCATCAGCTACAGACCTACTAGCGGGAGGGACAATGAGCAGTTCTTC
many	TRBV6-5	TRBJ1-1	.	13	CASSYGRNTEAFF	TGTGCCAGCAGTTATGGCCGGAACACTGAAGCTTTCTTT
.	TRBV12-3/TRBV12-4	TRBJ2-7	TRBD2	15	CASRKREGSSYEQYF	TGTGCCAGCAGAAAGCGGGAGGGCTCCTCCTACGAGCAGTACTTC